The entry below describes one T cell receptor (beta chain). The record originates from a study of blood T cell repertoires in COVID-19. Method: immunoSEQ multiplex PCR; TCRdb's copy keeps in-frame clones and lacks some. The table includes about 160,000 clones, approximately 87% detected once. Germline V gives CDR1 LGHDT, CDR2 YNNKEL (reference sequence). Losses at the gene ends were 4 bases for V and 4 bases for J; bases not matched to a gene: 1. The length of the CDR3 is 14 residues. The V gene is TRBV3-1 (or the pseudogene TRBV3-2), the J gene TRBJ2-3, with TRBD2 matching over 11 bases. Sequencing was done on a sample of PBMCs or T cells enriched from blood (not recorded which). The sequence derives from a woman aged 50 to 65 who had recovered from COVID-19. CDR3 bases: TGTGCCAGCAGCCGTAGCGGGGGGGCAGATACGCAGTATTTT. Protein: CASSRSGGADTQYF.